Listed below are T cell receptor beta chains from one sample, sequenced in a study of T cell repertoires in cytomegalovirus infection. Using its own MiXCR run on the reads, TCRdb lists one record per CDR3 protein. The sample consists of about 890,000 distinct CDR3 sequences, around 32% of them appearing once. No antigen has been assigned to these receptors. The input for sequencing was cultured CD8+ T cells from PBMCs, taken from culture after CMV antigen stimulation. Receptors originate from a human donor in good health (CMV status not recorded). Some clones in this sample may be carry-over from other donors' samples. CDR3s include the opening cysteine and the closing phenylalanine or tryptophan. Each record gives: D gene, J gene, clone size, V gene, CDR3 protein, CDR3 DNA. The D gene is left open where the match is weak. Only some rows state a clone size, as once, few, many or a class for expanded clones.

D gene: -; J gene: TRBJ1-1; clone size: many; V gene: TRBV7-2; CDR3 protein: CASRTGAEAFF; CDR3 DNA: TGTGCCAGCAGAACGGGAGCTGAAGCTTTCTTT
D gene: TRBD1; J gene: TRBJ2-2; clone size: few; V gene: TRBV12-3/TRBV12-4; CDR3 protein: CASRDRGIGELFF; CDR3 DNA: TGTGCCAGCAGGGACAGGGGAATCGGGGAGCTGTTTTTT
D gene: TRBD1; J gene: TRBJ1-5; clone size: few; V gene: TRBV27; CDR3 protein: CASRTGALPDQPQHF; CDR3 DNA: TGTGCCAGTCGGACAGGGGCCCTGCCCGATCAGCCCCAGCATTTT
D gene: -; J gene: TRBJ2-3; clone size: -; V gene: TRBV29-1; CDR3 protein: CSVQAGGTQYF; CDR3 DNA: TGCAGCGTCCAAGCCGGGGGTACGCAGTATTTT
D gene: -; J gene: TRBJ2-5; clone size: few; V gene: TRBV11-2; CDR3 protein: CASSLVPGDRNGETQYF; CDR3 DNA: TGTGCCAGCAGCTTAGTCCCCGGCGACAGGAATGGAGAGACCCAGTACTTC
D gene: -; J gene: TRBJ2-3; clone size: few; V gene: TRBV15; CDR3 protein: CATSRGPLPDTQYF; CDR3 DNA: TGTGCCACCAGCCGAGGACCTTTGCCTGATACGCAGTATTTT
D gene: TRBD2; J gene: TRBJ2-5; clone size: few; V gene: TRBV7-6; CDR3 protein: CASSPLAAGTRETQYF; CDR3 DNA: TGTGCCAGCAGCCCCCTAGCGGCGGGGACCCGCGAGACCCAGTACTTC
D gene: -; J gene: TRBJ2-3; clone size: -; V gene: TRBV20-1; CDR3 protein: CSARGPTGATDTQYF; CDR3 DNA: TGCAGTGCTAGAGGCCCAACGGGGGCCACAGATACGCAGTATTTT
D gene: -; J gene: TRBJ1-6; clone size: few; V gene: TRBV27; CDR3 protein: CASSFQSAMSSYNSPLHF; CDR3 DNA: TGTGCCAGCAGTTTTCAATCCGCAATGAGCTCCTATAATTCACCCCTCCACTTT
D gene: -; J gene: TRBJ1-2; clone size: few; V gene: TRBV4-1; CDR3 protein: CASSLGTHQLYGYTF; CDR3 DNA: TGCGCCAGCAGCCTTGGGACCCATCAGCTCTATGGCTACACCTTC
D gene: -; J gene: TRBJ1-1; clone size: few; V gene: TRBV7-9; CDR3 protein: CASNHGTAPEAFF; CDR3 DNA: TGTGCCAGCAACCACGGGACGGCACCCGAAGCTTTCTTT
D gene: -; J gene: TRBJ2-1; clone size: -; V gene: TRBV19; CDR3 protein: CASSIPRAGAVYNEQFF; CDR3 DNA: TGTGCCAGTAGTATCCCCCGCGCGGGGGCGGTTTACAATGAGCAGTTCTTC
D gene: -; J gene: TRBJ1-2; clone size: few; V gene: TRBV6-1; CDR3 protein: CASSEGWQDYGYTF; CDR3 DNA: TGTGCCAGCAGTGAAGGTTGGCAGGACTATGGCTACACCTTC
D gene: -; J gene: TRBJ1-2; clone size: -; V gene: TRBV5-6; CDR3 protein: CASSSGPQGGYTF; CDR3 DNA: TGTGCCAGCAGCTCGGGCCCCCAAGGGGGCTACACCTTC
D gene: TRBD2; J gene: TRBJ2-3; clone size: -; V gene: TRBV6-5; CDR3 protein: CASSYLGTSGDTQYF; CDR3 DNA: TGTGCCAGCAGTTACCTTGGGACTAGTGGAGATACGCAGTATTTT
D gene: TRBD1; J gene: TRBJ2-3; clone size: -; V gene: TRBV27; CDR3 protein: CASSPRTGITDTQYF; CDR3 DNA: TGTGCCAGCAGTCCACGGACAGGGATCACAGATACGCAGTATTTT
D gene: TRBD2; J gene: TRBJ2-2; clone size: few; V gene: TRBV7-9; CDR3 protein: CASSAPVAGGLPGELFF; CDR3 DNA: TGTGCCAGCAGCGCCCCTGTGGCGGGGGGACTCCCCGGGGAGCTGTTTTTT
D gene: TRBD1; J gene: TRBJ1-4; clone size: -; V gene: TRBV27; CDR3 protein: CASRSGTGGEKLFF; CDR3 DNA: TGTGCCAGCAGATCAGGGACAGGGGGCGAAAAACTGTTTTTT
D gene: TRBD1; J gene: TRBJ2-1; clone size: -; V gene: TRBV7-4; CDR3 protein: CASSLKQGAEEQFF; CDR3 DNA: TGTGCCAGCAGCTTAAAACAGGGGGCGGAGGAGCAGTTCTTC
D gene: -; J gene: TRBJ1-4; clone size: -; V gene: TRBV27; CDR3 protein: CASSPAEWEKLFF; CDR3 DNA: TGTGCCAGCAGCCCTGCAGAATGGGAAAAACTGTTTTTT
D gene: -; J gene: TRBJ2-1; clone size: -; V gene: TRBV20-1; CDR3 protein: CSAVPSRSYNEQFF; CDR3 DNA: TGCAGTGCTGTCCCTAGCCGATCCTACAATGAGCAGTTCTTC
D gene: -; J gene: TRBJ1-1; clone size: -; V gene: TRBV27; CDR3 protein: CASQTGNTEAFF; CDR3 DNA: TGTGCCAGCCAGACAGGGAACACTGAAGCTTTCTTT
D gene: -; J gene: TRBJ1-5; clone size: few; V gene: TRBV6-5; CDR3 protein: CASSEWTADNQPQHF; CDR3 DNA: TGTGCCAGCAGTGAATGGACAGCAGACAATCAGCCCCAGCATTTT
D gene: TRBD1; J gene: TRBJ2-3; clone size: -; V gene: TRBV3-1; CDR3 protein: CASSQDGTGTNPFTDTQYF; CDR3 DNA: TGTGCCAGCAGCCAAGATGGGACAGGGACAAATCCTTTTACAGATACGCAGTATTTT
D gene: TRBD1; J gene: TRBJ1-1; clone size: few; V gene: TRBV4-2; CDR3 protein: CASSQGTTGYTEAFF; CDR3 DNA: TGTGCCAGCAGCCAAGGGACGACAGGGTACACTGAAGCTTTCTTT
D gene: -; J gene: TRBJ2-7; clone size: -; V gene: TRBV19; CDR3 protein: CASSIHGEGDAYEQYF; CDR3 DNA: TGTGCCAGTAGTATCCATGGTGAGGGGGACGCCTACGAGCAGTACTTC
D gene: -; J gene: TRBJ1-1; clone size: -; V gene: TRBV6-6; CDR3 protein: CASSYLLTGPGDAEAFF; CDR3 DNA: TGTGCCAGCAGTTACTTATTAACAGGGCCGGGGGACGCTGAAGCTTTCTTT
D gene: -; J gene: TRBJ1-4; clone size: -; V gene: TRBV4-1; CDR3 protein: CASSPNDSGATNEKLFF; CDR3 DNA: TGCGCCAGCAGCCCAAACGACAGCGGAGCAACTAATGAAAAACTGTTTTTT
D gene: TRBD1; J gene: TRBJ2-7; clone size: -; V gene: TRBV27; CDR3 protein: CASSPGTGSDEQYF; CDR3 DNA: TGTGCCAGCAGCCCCGGGACAGGGTCCGACGAGCAGTACTTC
D gene: -; J gene: TRBJ2-7; clone size: -; V gene: TRBV7-2; CDR3 protein: CASSLGGPFSYEQYF; CDR3 DNA: TGTGCCAGCAGCTTAGGGGGGCCTTTCTCCTACGAGCAGTACTTC
D gene: TRBD1; J gene: TRBJ2-1; clone size: many; V gene: TRBV7-9; CDR3 protein: CASSSDRGWSYNEQFF; CDR3 DNA: TGTGCCAGCAGCTCCGACAGGGGTTGGTCCTACAATGAGCAGTTCTTC
D gene: -; J gene: TRBJ2-4; clone size: few; V gene: TRBV5-6; CDR3 protein: CASSDTGGGQNIQYF; CDR3 DNA: TGTGCCAGCAGCGACACAGGGGGGGGGCAAAACATTCAGTACTTC
D gene: -; J gene: TRBJ1-2; clone size: few; V gene: TRBV7-8; CDR3 protein: CASSWDGGDYGYTF; CDR3 DNA: TGTGCCAGCAGCTGGGACGGGGGCGACTATGGCTACACCTTC
D gene: -; J gene: TRBJ2-1; clone size: many; V gene: TRBV7-9; CDR3 protein: CASWDNYNEQFF; CDR3 DNA: TGTGCCAGCTGGGACAACTACAATGAGCAGTTCTTC
D gene: -; J gene: TRBJ2-3; clone size: -; V gene: TRBV10-2; CDR3 protein: CASSEVFWPPSTDTQYF; CDR3 DNA: TGCGCCAGCAGTGAGGTATTTTGGCCTCCCTCCACAGATACGCAGTATTTT
D gene: TRBD1; J gene: TRBJ2-7; clone size: few; V gene: TRBV7-6; CDR3 protein: CASSLAAGQGNYEQYF; CDR3 DNA: TGTGCCAGCAGCTTAGCTGCTGGACAGGGGAACTACGAGCAGTACTTC
D gene: -; J gene: TRBJ2-5; clone size: few; V gene: TRBV7-6; CDR3 protein: CASSLDARVEKETQYF; CDR3 DNA: TGTGCCAGCAGCTTGGACGCCCGGGTCGAGAAAGAGACCCAGTACTTC